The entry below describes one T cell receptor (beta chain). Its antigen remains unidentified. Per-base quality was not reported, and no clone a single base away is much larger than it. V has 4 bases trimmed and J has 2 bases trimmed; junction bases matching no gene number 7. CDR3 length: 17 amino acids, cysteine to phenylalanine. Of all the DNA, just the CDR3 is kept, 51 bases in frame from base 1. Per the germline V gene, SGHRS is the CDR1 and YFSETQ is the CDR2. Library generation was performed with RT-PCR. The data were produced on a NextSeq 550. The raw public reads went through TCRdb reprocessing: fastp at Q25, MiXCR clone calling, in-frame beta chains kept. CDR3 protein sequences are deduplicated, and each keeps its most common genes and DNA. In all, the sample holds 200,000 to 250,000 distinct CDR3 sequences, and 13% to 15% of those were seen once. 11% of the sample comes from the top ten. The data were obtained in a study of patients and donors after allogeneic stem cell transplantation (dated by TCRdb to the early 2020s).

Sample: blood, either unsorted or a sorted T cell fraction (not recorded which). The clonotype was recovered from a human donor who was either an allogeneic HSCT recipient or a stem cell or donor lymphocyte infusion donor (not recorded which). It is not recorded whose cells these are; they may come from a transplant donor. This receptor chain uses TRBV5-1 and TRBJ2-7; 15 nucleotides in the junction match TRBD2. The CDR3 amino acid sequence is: CASSPGLAGGLTYEQYF. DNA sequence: TGCGCCAGCAGCCCGGGACTAGCGGGGGGACTTACCTACGAGCAGTACTTC.